The 23 T cell receptor beta chains in this list originate from one sample, sequenced in a study of blood T cell repertoires in COVID-19. The method was immunoSEQ multiplex PCR; TCRdb's version includes in-frame clones alone and lacks a portion of them. The sample has about 400,000 clones; 85% to 90% are singletons. Sequences were obtained from PBMCs or T cells enriched from blood (not recorded which). The receptors were gathered from a woman in her thirties who had recovered from COVID-19.

The chain combines TRBV7-8 with TRBJ2-1; 8 bases map to TRBD1. V was pared by 5 bases and J by 6 bases, with 9 bases of the junction left unmatched. The CDR3 length is 15 residues. Germline loops: CDR1 SGHVS, CDR2 FQNEAQ. This CDR3 is CASSPRQGIRNEQFF. The DNA for the CDR3 is TGTGCCAGCAGCCCCCGACAGGGGATTCGCAATGAGCAGTTCTTC.

The rearrangement uses TRBV2 and TRBJ2-7, with D perhaps TRBD1 (6 bases). The CDR3 totals 12 residues. CDR1 is SNHLY, CDR2 FYNNEI, per germline. The V end lost 6 bases, the J end lost 3 bases, and 9 bases lay between the germline ends. The CDR3: CASRTGVYEQYF. CDR3 DNA sequence: TGTGCCAGCAGGACAGGCGTCTACGAGCAGTACTTC.

This chain connects TRBV6-5 to TRBJ2-1; D may be TRBD2 (6 bases). In germline, CDR1 is MNHEY, CDR2 SVGAGI. Trimming shortened V by 8 bases and J by 0 bases, and 14 bases separated the two germline ends. This CDR3 is 15 amino acids long. Here the CDR3 reads CASGTYHSSYNEQFF. CDR3 nucleotides: TGTGCCAGCGGGACTTACCATAGCTCCTACAATGAGCAGTTCTTC.

This clone was recorded only once. The chain employs TRBV15 and TRBJ1-1; D not resolved. CDR1 LNHNV and CDR2 YYDKDF come from the germline V gene (reference sequence). The CDR3 covers 12 residues. Trimming cost V 5 bases and J 10 bases, with 14 bases left between them. CDR3 loop: CATSDPWRRAFF. The CDR3 DNA reads as TGTGCCACCAGCGATCCTTGGAGGAGAGCTTTCTTT.

The chain recombines TRBV5-1 with TRBJ1-3; D is possibly TRBD1 (5 bases). From germline, CDR1 is SGHRS and CDR2 YFSETQ. Trimming shortened V by 4 bases and J by 0 bases, and 14 bases separated the two germline ends. The CDR3 runs to 16 residues. The CDR3 DNA sequence: TGCGCCAGCAGCCCGCGACAGTCCCCCTCTGGAAACACCATATATTTT. Its translation is CASSPRQSPSGNTIYF. Full variable domain (rest looked up from reference TRBV5-1 and TRBJ1-3): KAGVTQTPRYLIKTRGQQVTLSCSPISGHRSVSWYQQTPGQGLQFLFEYFSETQRNKGNFPGRFSGRQFSNSRSEMNVSTLELGDSALYLCASSPRQSPSGNTIYFGEGSWLTVV.

The V call is TRBV4-1, the J call TRBJ2-7, with D possibly TRBD2 on 6 matching bases. Germline CDR1 MGHRA, CDR2 YSYEKL. Trimming took 4 bases from V and 2 from J, leaving 9 bases between them. CDR3 length: 13 amino acids. This CDR3 is CASSLWEAYEQYF. The CDR3 region has the DNA TGCGCCAGCAGCCTCTGGGAGGCCTACGAGCAGTACTTC.

The chain is built from TRBV7-9 and TRBJ2-7; 8 bases agree with TRBD2. Germline V gene lookup returns CDR1 SEHNR and CDR2 FQNEAQ (reference sequence). With 4 bases clipped from V and 7 bases from J, the junction kept 6 bases outside the gene matches. This CDR3 contains 13 residues. CDR3 residues: CASSSGRVWEQYF. In DNA, the CDR3 is TGTGCCAGCAGCTCCGGGAGGGTGTGGGAGCAGTACTTC. The whole variable domain, filled in from reference TRBV7-9 and TRBJ2-7, reads DTGVSQNPRHKITKRGQNVTFRCDPISEHNRLYWYRQTLGQGPEFLTYFQNEAQLEKSRLLSDRFSAERPKGSFSTLEIQRTEQGDSAMYLCASSSGRVWEQYFGPGTRLTVT.

The chain uses TRBV4-1 and TRBJ2-1; D unclear. Germline loops: CDR1 MGHRA, CDR2 YSYEKL. V shed 0 bases and J shed 2 bases, with 5 bases lying between them. The CDR3 extends over 14 amino acids. The CDR3 DNA reads as TGCGCCAGCAGCCAAGATCCCACCTACAATGAGCAGTTCTTC. Protein sequence: CASSQDPTYNEQFF.

V usage is TRBV25-1 and J usage is TRBJ2-5; the match to TRBD1 covers 10 bases. CDR1 and CDR2 (germline): MGHDK, SYGVNS. CDR3 length: 15 amino acids. V shed 6 bases and J 2 bases; nucleotides not matched to a gene: 6. The CDR3 sequence is CASSGPGQGQETQYF. CDR3 in DNA: TGTGCCAGCAGCGGGCCGGGACAGGGGCAAGAGACCCAGTACTTC.

This clone was seen only once. The chain joins TRBV4-1 to TRBJ2-1, with no clear D. The V and J ends lost 4 bases and 2 bases respectively, with 15 bases between them. Germline loops: CDR1 MGHRA, CDR2 YSYEKL. CDR3 length equals 16 residues. For the CDR3, the DNA is TGCGCCAGCAGCCCCGACGCAGCGAACACCTACAATGAGCAGTTCTTC. It encodes CASSPDAANTYNEQFF.

The chain joins TRBV28 to TRBJ1-6, with D possibly being TRBD1 (5 bases). The length of the CDR3 is 15 residues. From germline, CDR1 is MDHEN and CDR2 SYDVKM. The V end was cut by 5 bases, the J end by 5 bases, with 13 bases between. The CDR3 region is CASSPRTPNNSPLHF. DNA for the CDR3: TGTGCCAGCAGTCCCCGGACACCGAATAATTCACCCCTCCACTTT.

The rearrangement joins TRBV19 to TRBJ2-4, with D tentatively TRBD2 (6 bases). Between the trimmed V and J ends, which lost 6 bases and 0 bases, there was a span of 18 bases. This CDR3 is built from 17 residues. CDR1 is LNHDA and CDR2 is SQIVND in the germline V gene (reference sequence). This CDR3 is CASSLKGWGLAKNIQYF. CDR3 nucleotide sequence: TGTGCCAGTAGCCTAAAGGGGTGGGGACTAGCCAAAAACATTCAGTACTTC.

The chain carries TRBV29-1 and TRBJ2-1; D perhaps matches TRBD2 (5 bases). Between the trimmed V and J ends, which lost 8 bases and 0 bases, there was a span of 17 bases. CDR1 and CDR2 (germline): SQVTM, ANQGSEA. This CDR3 comprises 15 residues. CDR3 sequence (DNA): TGCAGCTTTGTTGCCGGGATAAGCTCCTACAATGAGCAGTTCTTC. Amino acids: CSFVAGISSYNEQFF.

The J gene is TRBJ2-7, the V gene TRBV27; D may be TRBD1 (5 bases). Trimming removed 2 bases at V and 10 bases at J, with 12 bases between. The CDR3 has 12 residues. CDR1 and CDR2 (germline): MNHEY, SMNVEV (reference sequence). CDR3 sequence (DNA): TGTGCCAGCAGTTTAAATGGGGCCCCTCAGTACTTC. Translating it yields CASSLNGAPQYF.

The DNA of the CDR3 is TGTGCCAGCAGTGAAGGTCGAGGACACGGGGCCAACGTCCTGACTTTC. Its protein product is CASSEGRGHGANVLTF. This rearrangement joins TRBV6-1 to TRBJ2-6; possibly TRBD1 for D (5 bases). Between the trimmed V and J ends, which lost 1 base and 4 bases, there was a span of 11 bases. This CDR3 has 16 residues. Germline-derived CDR1 and CDR2 are MNHNS and SASEGT.

J is TRBJ2-2 and V is TRBV30; TRBD1 agrees at 7 bases. The CDR3 is made up of 15 amino acids. J lost 7 bases, V lost 7 bases, and 15 bases had no gene match. CDR1 is GTSNPN and CDR2 is SVGIG in the germline V gene (reference sequence). CDR3 sequence reads: CAFQTPGTVNGELFF. In DNA form, the CDR3 reads TGTGCCTTTCAGACCCCCGGGACAGTAAACGGGGAGCTGTTTTTT.

V and J are TRBV28 and TRBJ1-6; 8 nucleotides line up with TRBD1. The V gene end was trimmed by 1 base and the J gene end by 7 bases; junction bases not matched to a gene: 15. The CDR3 loop spans 19 amino acids. CDR1 is MDHEN, CDR2 SYDVKM, per germline. The CDR3 reads CASSLYHRTGPILNSPLHF. The DNA for the CDR3 is TGTGCCAGCAGTTTATACCACAGGACAGGGCCAATCTTAAATTCACCCCTCCACTTT.

The chain combines TRBV6-4 with TRBJ2-1; TRBD2 is a possible D gene (6 bases). In germline, CDR1 is MRHNA, CDR2 SNTAGT. CDR3 size: 14 residues. Between the trimmed V and J ends, which lost 6 bases and 5 bases, there was a span of 14 bases. CDR3 protein: CASSRDWGDNEQFF. CDR3 DNA sequence: TGTGCCAGCAGCAGGGACTGGGGAGACAATGAGCAGTTCTTC.

This chain uses TRBV4-3 with TRBJ1-6; 7 bases map to TRBD1. Germline CDR1 and CDR2: LGHNA and YSLEER. Trimming cost V 4 bases and J 6 bases; bases outside gene matches: 15. The CDR3 covers 18 residues. CDR3 residues: CASSRKSTQGDPNSPLHF. Written as DNA, the CDR3 is TGCGCCAGCAGCCGAAAATCAACCCAGGGGGACCCTAATTCACCCCTCCACTTT.

This chain links TRBV7-9 with TRBJ2-6, with TRBD1 identical over 9 bases. The CDR3 covers 18 residues. CDR1 and CDR2 (germline): SEHNR, FQNEAQ (reference sequence). Trimming removed 5 bases from V and 0 bases from J; junction bases left unmatched: 8. For the CDR3, the DNA is TGTGCCAGCAGCCCGGACAGGGGTTGGGGCTCTGGGGCCAACGTCCTGACTTTC. Its protein product is CASSPDRGWGSGANVLTF.

The chain employs TRBV7-9 and TRBJ2-1, with TRBD2 matching over 13 bases. CDR3 length: 15 residues. The V gene end was trimmed by 5 bases and the J gene end by 2 bases; junction bases not matched to a gene: 0. The V gene's germline CDR1 is SEHNR and CDR2 FQNEAQ (reference sequence). The CDR3 coding sequence is TGTGCCAGCAGCGGACTAGCGGGAGCCTACAATGAGCAGTTCTTC. Its protein is CASSGLAGAYNEQFF.

The chain employs TRBV7-2 and TRBJ1-1; the D gene is possibly TRBD1 (6 bases). The germline V gene encodes CDR1 SGHTA and CDR2 FQGNSA. CDR3 length: 13 residues. V lost 4 bases to trimming and J lost 6 bases, with 12 bases between them. This CDR3 is CASSSPQGPEAFF. DNA of the CDR3: TGTGCCAGCAGCTCACCACAGGGACCTGAAGCTTTCTTT. Full variable domain (outside the CDR3, taken from reference TRBV7-2 and TRBJ1-1): GAGVSQSPSNKVTEKGKDVELRCDPISGHTALYWYRQSLGQGLEFLIYFQGNSAPDKSGLPSDRFSAERTGGSVSTLTIQRTQQEDSAVYLCASSSPQGPEAFFGQGTRLTVV.

The chain combines TRBV25-1 with TRBJ2-1; no firm D call. In germline, CDR1 is MGHDK, CDR2 SYGVNS. V lost 6 bases, J lost 4 bases, and 13 bases lay in between. The CDR3 has 14 amino acids. The CDR3 sequence: CASRHAGPYNEQFF. The CDR3, as DNA: TGTGCCAGCAGGCATGCAGGCCCTTACAATGAGCAGTTCTTC.